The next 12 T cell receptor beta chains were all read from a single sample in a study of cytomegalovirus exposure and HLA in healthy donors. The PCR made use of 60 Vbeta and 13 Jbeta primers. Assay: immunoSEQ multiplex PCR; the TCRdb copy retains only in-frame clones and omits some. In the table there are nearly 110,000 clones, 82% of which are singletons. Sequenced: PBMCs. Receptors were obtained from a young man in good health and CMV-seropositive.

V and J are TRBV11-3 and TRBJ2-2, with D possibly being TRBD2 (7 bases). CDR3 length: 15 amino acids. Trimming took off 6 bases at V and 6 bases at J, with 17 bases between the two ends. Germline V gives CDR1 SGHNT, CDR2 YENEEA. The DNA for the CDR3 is TGTGCCAGCAGTTTTAGGGGCGGGGGCCCCGGGGAGCTGTTTTTT. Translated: CASSFRGGGPGELFF. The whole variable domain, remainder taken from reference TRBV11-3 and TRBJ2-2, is EAGVVQSPRYKIIEKKQPVAFWCNPISGHNTLYWYLQNLGQGPELLIRYENEEAVDDSQLPKDRFSAERLKGVDSTLKIQPAELGDSAVYLCASSFRGGGPGELFFGEGSRLTVL.

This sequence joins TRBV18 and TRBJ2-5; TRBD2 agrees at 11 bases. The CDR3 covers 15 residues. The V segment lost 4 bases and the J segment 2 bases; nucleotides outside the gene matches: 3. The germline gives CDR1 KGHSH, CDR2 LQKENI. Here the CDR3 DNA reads TGTGCCAGCTCACAATCTAGCGGGGGGCAAGAGACCCAGTACTTC. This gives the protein CASSQSSGGQETQYF.

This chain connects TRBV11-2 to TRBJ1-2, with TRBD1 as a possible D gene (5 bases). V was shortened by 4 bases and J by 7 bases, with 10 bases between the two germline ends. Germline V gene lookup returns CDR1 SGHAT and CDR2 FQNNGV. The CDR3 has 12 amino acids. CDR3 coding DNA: TGTGCCAGCAGCTCAGGGTTTAGTGGCTACACCTTC. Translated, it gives CASSSGFSGYTF.

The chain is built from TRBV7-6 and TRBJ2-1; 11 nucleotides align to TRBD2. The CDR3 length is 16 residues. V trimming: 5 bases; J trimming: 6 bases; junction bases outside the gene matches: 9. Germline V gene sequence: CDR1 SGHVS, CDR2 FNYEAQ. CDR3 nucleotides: TGTGCCAGCAGCCCAAATAGCGGGGGGGCAGGCAATGAGCAGTTCTTC. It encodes CASSPNSGGAGNEQFF.

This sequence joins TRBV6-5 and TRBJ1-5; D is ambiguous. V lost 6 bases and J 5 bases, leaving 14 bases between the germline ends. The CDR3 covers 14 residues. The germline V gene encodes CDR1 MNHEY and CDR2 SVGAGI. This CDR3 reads CASRRSVFDQPQHF. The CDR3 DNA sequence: TGTGCCAGCAGGCGGTCAGTCTTCGATCAGCCCCAGCATTTT.

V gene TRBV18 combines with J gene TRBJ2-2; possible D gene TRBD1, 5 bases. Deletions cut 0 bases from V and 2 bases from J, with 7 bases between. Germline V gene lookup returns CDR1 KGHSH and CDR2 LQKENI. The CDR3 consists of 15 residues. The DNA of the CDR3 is TGTGCCAGCTCACCACCAGACAGAAACACCGGGGAGCTGTTTTTT. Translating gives CASSPPDRNTGELFF.

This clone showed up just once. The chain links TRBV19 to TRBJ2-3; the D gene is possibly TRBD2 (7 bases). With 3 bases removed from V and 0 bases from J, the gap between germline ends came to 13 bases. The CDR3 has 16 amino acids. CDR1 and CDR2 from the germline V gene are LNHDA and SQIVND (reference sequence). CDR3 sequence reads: CASSMRGPPSTDTQYF. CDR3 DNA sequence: TGTGCCAGTAGTATGCGGGGGCCACCTAGCACAGATACGCAGTATTTT.

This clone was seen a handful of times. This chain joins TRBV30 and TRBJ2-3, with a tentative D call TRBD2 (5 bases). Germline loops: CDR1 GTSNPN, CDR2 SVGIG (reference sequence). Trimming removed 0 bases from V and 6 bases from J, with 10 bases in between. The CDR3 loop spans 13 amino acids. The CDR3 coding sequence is TGTGCCTGGAGTGTACAATCGGGGGATACGCAGTATTTT. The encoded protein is CAWSVQSGDTQYF.

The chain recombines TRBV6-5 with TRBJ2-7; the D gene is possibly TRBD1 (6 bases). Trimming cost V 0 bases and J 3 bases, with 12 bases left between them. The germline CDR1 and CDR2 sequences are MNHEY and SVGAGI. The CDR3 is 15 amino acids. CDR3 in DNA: TGTGCCAGCAGTTACTCGATGGGGGCTCTCTACGAGCAGTACTTC. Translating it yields CASSYSMGALYEQYF.

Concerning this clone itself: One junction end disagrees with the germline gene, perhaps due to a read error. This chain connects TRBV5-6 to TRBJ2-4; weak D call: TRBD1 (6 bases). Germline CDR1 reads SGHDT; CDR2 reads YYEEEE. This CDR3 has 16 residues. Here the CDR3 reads CASSLGGQAAKNSQYF. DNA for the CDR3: TGTGCCAGCAGCTTGGGGGGGCAGGCGGCCAAAAACAGTCAGTACTTC. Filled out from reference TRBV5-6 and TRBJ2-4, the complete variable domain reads DAGVTQSPTHLIKTRGQQVTLRCSPKSGHDTVSWYQQALGQGPQFIFQYYEEEERQRGNFPDRFSGHQFPNYSSELNVNALLLGDSALYLCASSLGGQAAKNSQYFGAGTRLSVL.

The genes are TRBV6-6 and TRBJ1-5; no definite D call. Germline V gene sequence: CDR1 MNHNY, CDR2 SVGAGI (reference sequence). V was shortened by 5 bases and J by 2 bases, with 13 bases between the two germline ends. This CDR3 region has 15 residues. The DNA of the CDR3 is TGTGCCAGCAGTCAGAACTATGTTGGCAATCAGCCCCAGCATTTT. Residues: CASSQNYVGNQPQHF.

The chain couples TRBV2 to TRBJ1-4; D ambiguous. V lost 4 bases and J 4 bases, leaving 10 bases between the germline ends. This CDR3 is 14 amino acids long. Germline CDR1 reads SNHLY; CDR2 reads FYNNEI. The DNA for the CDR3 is TGTGCCAGCAGTGCAAGGGAGGGTAATGAAAAACTGTTTTTT. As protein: CASSAREGNEKLFF.